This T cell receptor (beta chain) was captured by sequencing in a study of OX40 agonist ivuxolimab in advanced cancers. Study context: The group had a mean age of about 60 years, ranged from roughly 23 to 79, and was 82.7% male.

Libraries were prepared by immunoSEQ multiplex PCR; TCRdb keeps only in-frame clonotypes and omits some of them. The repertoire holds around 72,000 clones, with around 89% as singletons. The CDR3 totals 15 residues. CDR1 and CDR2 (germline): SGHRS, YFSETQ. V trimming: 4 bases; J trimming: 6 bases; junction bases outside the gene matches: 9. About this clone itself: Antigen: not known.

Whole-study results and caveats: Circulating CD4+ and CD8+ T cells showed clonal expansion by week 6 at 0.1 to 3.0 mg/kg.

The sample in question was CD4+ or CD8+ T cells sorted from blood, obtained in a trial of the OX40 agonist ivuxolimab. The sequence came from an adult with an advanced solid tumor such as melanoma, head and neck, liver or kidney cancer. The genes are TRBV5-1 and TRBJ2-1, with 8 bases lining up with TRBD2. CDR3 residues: CASSQRLASGNEQFF. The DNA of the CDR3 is TGCGCCAGCAGCCAAAGACTAGCGTCGGGCAATGAGCAGTTCTTC. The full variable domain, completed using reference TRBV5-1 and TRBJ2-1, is KAGVTQTPRYLIKTRGQQVTLSCSPISGHRSVSWYQQTPGQGLQFLFEYFSETQRNKGNFPGRFSGRQFSNSRSEMNVSTLELGDSALYLCASSQRLASGNEQFFGPGTRLTVL.